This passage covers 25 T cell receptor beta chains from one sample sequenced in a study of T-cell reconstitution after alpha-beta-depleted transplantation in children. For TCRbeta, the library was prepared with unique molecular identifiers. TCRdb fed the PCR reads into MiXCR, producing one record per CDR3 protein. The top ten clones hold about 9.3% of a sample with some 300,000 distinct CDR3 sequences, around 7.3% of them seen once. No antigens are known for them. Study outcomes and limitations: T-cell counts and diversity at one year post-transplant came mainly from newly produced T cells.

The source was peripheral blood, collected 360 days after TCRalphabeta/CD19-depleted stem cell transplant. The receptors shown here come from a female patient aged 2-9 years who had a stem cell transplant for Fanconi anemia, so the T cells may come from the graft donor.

The CDR3 region has the DNA TGTGCCAGCAGCTTCTCCAGGTCATCCACTGAAGCTTTCTTT. Translation: CASSFSRSSTEAFF. The V call is TRBV7-9, the J call TRBJ1-1; D remains unclear. With 3 bases removed from V and 4 bases from J, the gap between germline ends came to 12 bases. The germline CDR1 and CDR2 sequences are SEHNR and FQNEAQ (reference sequence). The CDR3 runs to 14 residues.

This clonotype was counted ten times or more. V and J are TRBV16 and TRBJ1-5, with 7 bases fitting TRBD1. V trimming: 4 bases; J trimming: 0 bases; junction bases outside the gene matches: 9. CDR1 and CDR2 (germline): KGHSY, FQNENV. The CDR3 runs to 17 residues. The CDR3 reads CASSRIGGSDSNQPQHF. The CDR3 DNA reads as TGTGCCAGCAGCCGTATAGGGGGCTCCGATAGCAATCAGCCCCAGCATTTT.

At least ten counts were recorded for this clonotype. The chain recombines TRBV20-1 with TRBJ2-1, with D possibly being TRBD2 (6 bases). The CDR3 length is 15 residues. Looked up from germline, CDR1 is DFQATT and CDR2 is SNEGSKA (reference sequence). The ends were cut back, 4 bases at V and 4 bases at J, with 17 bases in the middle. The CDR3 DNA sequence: TGCAGTGCTAACCTCGAGGGGAGGTTTTACAATGAGCAGTTCTTC. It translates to CSANLEGRFYNEQFF.

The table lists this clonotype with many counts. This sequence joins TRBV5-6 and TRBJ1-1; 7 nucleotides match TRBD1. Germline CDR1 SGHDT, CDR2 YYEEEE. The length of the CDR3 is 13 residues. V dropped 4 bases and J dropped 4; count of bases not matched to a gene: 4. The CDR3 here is CASSRTGFTEAFF. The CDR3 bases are TGTGCCAGCAGCAGGACAGGCTTCACTGAAGCTTTCTTT.

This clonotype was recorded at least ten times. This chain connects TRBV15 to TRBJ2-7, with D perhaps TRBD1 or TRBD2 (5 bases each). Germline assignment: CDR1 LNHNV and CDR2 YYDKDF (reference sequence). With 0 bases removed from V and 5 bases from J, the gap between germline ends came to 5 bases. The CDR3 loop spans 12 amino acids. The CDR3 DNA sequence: TGTGCCACCAGCAGAGAGGGGGACGAGCAGTACTTC. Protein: CATSREGDEQYF. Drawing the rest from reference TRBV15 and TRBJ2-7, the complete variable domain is DAMVIQNPRYQVTQFGKPVTLSCSQTLNHNVMYWYQQKSSQAPKLLFHYYDKDFNNEADTPDNFQSRRPNTSFCFLDIRSPGLGDTAMYLCATSREGDEQYFGPGTRLTVT.

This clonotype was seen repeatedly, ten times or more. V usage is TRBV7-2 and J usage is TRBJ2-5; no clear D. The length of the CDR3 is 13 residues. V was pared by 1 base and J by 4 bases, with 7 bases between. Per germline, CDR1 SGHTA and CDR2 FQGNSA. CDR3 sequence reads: CASSLGGRETQYF. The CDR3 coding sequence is TGTGCCAGCAGCTTAGGGGGTAGAGAGACCCAGTACTTC.

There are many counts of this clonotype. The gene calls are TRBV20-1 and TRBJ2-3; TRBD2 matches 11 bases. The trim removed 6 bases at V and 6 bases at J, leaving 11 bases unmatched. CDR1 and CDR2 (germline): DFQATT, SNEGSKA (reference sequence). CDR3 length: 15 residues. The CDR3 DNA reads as TGCAGTGCCAAAACGACTAGCGGGGTGTTGGATACGCAGTATTTT. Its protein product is CSAKTTSGVLDTQYF.

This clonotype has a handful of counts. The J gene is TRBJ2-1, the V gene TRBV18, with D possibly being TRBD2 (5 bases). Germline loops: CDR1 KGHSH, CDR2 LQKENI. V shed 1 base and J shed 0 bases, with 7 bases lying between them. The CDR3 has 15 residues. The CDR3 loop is CASSPLTSSYNEQFF. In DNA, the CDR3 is TGTGCCAGCTCACCACTTACTAGCTCCTACAATGAGCAGTTCTTC. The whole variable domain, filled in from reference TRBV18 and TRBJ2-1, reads NAGVMQNPRHLVRRRGQEARLRCSPMKGHSHVYWYRQLPEEGLKFMVYLQKENIIDESGMPKERFSAEFPKEGPSILRIQQVVRGDSAAYFCASSPLTSSYNEQFFGPGTRLTVL.

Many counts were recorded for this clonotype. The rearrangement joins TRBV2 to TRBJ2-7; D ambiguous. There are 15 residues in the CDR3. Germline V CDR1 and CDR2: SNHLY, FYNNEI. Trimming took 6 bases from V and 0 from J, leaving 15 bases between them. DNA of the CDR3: TGTGCCAGCAGCCAGAACGGTCGCCTCTCCTACGAGCAGTACTTC. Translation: CASSQNGRLSYEQYF.

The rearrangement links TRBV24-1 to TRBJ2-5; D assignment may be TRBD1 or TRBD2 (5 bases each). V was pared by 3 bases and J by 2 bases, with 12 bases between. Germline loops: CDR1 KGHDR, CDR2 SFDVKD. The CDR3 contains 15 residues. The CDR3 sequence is CATSDPGTGQETQYF. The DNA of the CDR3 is TGTGCCACCAGTGATCCAGGGACGGGTCAAGAGACCCAGTACTTC.

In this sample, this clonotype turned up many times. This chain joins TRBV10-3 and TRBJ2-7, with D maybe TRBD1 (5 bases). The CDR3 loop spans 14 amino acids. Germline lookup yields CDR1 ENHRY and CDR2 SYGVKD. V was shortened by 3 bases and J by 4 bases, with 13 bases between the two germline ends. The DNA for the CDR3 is TGTGCCATCAGTGACGGTCAGGGTGCTTACGAGCAGTACTTC. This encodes CAISDGQGAYEQYF.

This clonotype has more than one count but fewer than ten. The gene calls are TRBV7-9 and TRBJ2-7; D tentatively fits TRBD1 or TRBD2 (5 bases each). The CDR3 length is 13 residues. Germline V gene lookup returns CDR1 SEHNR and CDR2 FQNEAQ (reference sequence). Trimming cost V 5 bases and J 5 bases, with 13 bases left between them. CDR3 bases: TGTGCCAGCAGCCCAGTTTTGGGGGACGAGCAGTACTTC. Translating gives CASSPVLGDEQYF. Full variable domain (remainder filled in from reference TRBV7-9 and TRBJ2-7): DTGVSQNPRHKITKRGQNVTFRCDPISEHNRLYWYRQTLGQGPEFLTYFQNEAQLEKSRLLSDRFSAERPKGSFSTLEIQRTEQGDSAMYLCASSPVLGDEQYFGPGTRLTVT.

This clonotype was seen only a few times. The CDR3 here is CASSLGPYRGTEAFF. As DNA, the CDR3 is TGTGCCAGCAGCTTGGGGCCCTACAGGGGCACTGAAGCTTTCTTT. The chain carries TRBV7-2 and TRBJ1-1; 7 positions match TRBD1. J gave up 4 bases and V 3 bases, and 8 bases lay outside the gene matches. Germline loops: CDR1 SGHTA, CDR2 FQGNSA. The CDR3 is 15 residues long.

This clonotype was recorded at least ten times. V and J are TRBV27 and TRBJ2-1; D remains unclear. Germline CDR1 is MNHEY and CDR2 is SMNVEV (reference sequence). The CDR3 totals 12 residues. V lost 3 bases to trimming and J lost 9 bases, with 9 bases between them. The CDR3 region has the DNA TGTGCCAGCAGTTTTACGGACGGTGAGCAGTTCTTC. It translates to CASSFTDGEQFF.

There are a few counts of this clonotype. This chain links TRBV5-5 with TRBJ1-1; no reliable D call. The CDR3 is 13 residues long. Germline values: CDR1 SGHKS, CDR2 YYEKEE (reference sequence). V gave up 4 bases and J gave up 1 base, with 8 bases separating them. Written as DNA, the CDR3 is TGTGCCAGCAGCCGAGACTGGAACACTGAAGCTTTCTTT. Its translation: CASSRDWNTEAFF.

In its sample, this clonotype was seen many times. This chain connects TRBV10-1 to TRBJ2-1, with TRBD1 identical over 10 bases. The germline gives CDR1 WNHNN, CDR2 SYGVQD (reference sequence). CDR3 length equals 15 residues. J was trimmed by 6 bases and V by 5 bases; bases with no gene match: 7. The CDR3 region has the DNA TGCGCCAGCAGTAACTCGGGACAGGGGTCCAATGAGCAGTTCTTC. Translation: CASSNSGQGSNEQFF.

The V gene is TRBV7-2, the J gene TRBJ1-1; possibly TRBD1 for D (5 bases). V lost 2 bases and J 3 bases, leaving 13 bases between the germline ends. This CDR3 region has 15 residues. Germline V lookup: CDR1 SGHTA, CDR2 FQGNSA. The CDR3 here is CASSLNPWGDTEAFF. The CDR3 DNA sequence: TGTGCCAGCAGCTTAAATCCCTGGGGGGACACTGAAGCTTTCTTT.

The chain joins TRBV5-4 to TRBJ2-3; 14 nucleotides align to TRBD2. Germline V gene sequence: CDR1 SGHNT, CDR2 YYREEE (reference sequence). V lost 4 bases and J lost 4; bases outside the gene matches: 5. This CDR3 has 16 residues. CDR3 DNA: TGTGCCAGCAGCGGGACTAGCGGGAGTAATTCAGATACGCAGTATTTT. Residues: CASSGTSGSNSDTQYF.

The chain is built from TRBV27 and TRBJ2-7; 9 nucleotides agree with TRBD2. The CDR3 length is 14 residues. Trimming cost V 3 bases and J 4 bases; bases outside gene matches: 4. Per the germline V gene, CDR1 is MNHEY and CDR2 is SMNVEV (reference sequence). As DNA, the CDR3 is TGTGCCAGCAGTTTGCGGGAGGGGTTTTACGAGCAGTACTTC. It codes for CASSLREGFYEQYF.

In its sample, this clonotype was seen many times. Written as DNA, the CDR3 is TGTGCCAGCAGCAGGGACAGGGGGTTGGGAATAGCTAACTATGGCTACACCTTC. Protein: CASSRDRGLGIANYGYTF. The chain carries TRBV9 and TRBJ1-2; 11 bases fit TRBD1. The V and J ends lost 4 bases and 0 bases, in that order; junction bases with no gene match: 11. Per germline, CDR1 SGDLS and CDR2 YYNGEE. The CDR3 has 18 amino acids.

CDR3: CASSESVRVRYF. The CDR3 DNA follows: TGCGCCAGCAGTGAGTCGGTCAGGGTGAGGTATTTT. This chain joins TRBV10-2 and TRBJ2-3, with a possible D match to TRBD1 (5 bases). The ends were cut back, 0 bases at V and 14 bases at J, with 12 bases in the middle. CDR3 length equals 12 residues. CDR1 WSHSY and CDR2 SAAADI come from the germline V gene.

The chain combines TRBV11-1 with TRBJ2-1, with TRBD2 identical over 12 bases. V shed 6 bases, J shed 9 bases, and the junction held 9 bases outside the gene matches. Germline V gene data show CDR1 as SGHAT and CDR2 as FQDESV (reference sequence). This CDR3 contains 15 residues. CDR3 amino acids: CASSFQTSGGGEQFF. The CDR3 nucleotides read TGTGCCAGCAGTTTTCAGACTAGCGGGGGTGGTGAGCAGTTCTTC.

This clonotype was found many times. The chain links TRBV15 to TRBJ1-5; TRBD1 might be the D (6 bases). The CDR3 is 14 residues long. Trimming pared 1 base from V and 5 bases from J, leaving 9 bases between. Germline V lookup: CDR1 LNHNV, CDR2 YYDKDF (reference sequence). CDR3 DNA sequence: TGTGCCACCAGCAGAGGAGGGGGGTATCAGCCCCAGCATTTT. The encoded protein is CATSRGGGYQPQHF.

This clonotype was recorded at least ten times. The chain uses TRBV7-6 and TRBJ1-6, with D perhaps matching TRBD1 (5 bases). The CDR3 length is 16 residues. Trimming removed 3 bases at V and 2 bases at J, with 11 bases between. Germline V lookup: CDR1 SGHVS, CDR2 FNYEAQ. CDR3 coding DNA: TGTGCCAGCAGCTTGAGTGGGGCCGCCTATAATTCACCCCTCCACTTT. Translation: CASSLSGAAYNSPLHF.

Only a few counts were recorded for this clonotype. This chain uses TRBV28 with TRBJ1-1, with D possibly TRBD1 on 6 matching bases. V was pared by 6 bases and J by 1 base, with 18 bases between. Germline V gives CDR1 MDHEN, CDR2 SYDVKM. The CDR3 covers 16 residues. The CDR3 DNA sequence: TGTGCCAGCAGAACGTTTCGCGGACAGAGGAACACTGAAGCTTTCTTT. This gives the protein CASRTFRGQRNTEAFF.